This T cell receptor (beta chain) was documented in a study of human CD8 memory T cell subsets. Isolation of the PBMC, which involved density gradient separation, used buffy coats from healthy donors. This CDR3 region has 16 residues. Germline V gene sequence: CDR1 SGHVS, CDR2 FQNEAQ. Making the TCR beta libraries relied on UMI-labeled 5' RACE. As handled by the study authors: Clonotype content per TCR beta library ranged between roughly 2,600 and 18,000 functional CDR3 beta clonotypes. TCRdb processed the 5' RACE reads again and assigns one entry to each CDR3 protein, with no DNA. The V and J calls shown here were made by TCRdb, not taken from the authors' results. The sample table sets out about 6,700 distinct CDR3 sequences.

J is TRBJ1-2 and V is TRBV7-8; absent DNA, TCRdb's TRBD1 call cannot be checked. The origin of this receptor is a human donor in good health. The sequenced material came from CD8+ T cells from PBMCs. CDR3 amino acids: CASSLGQTGGVYGYTF.